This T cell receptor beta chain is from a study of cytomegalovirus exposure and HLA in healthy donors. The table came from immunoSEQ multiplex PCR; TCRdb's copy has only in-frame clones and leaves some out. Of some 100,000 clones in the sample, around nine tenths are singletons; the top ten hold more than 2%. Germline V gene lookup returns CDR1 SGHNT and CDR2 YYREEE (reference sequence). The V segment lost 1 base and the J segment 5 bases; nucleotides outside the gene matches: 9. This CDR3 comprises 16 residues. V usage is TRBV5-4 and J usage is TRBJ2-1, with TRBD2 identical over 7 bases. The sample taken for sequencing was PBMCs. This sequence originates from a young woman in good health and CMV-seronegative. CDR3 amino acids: CASSLSPSGINNEQFF. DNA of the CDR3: TGTGCCAGCAGCTTGTCCCCTAGCGGAATTAACAATGAGCAGTTCTTC.